These 21 T cell receptor beta chains were sequenced from one sample in a study of cytomegalovirus exposure and HLA in healthy donors. Primers: 60 Vbeta forward and 13 Jbeta reverse. The repertoire was sequenced with immunoSEQ multiplex PCR; TCRdb's copy has only in-frame clones and lacks some. The repertoire has under 250,000 clones, 70% to 90% of them found once; the top ten carry less than 8.5%. The sample consisted of PBMCs. The receptor source for this set is a woman aged 60 to 75 in good health and CMV-seropositive.

CDR3 region: CASSPPLSIRDYQYNEQFF. The DNA for the CDR3 is TGCGCCAGCAGTCCTCCACTCTCAATCAGGGACTACCAATACAATGAGCAGTTCTTC. The genes are TRBV4-1 and TRBJ2-1; TRBD2 agrees at 7 bases. The V gene's germline CDR1 is MGHRA and CDR2 YSYEKL. This CDR3 has 19 residues. V lost 6 bases and J lost 4; bases outside the gene matches: 21.

This chain joins TRBV14 and TRBJ2-2; D is unclear. CDR3 length equals 16 residues. The V gene lost 1 base and the J gene lost 0 bases, with 9 bases spanning the gap. CDR1 is SGHDN and CDR2 is FVKESK in the germline V gene. DNA for the CDR3: TGTGCCAGCAGCCAAGGAGGAATAGCGAACACCGGGGAGCTGTTTTTT. It codes for CASSQGGIANTGELFF.

The chain joins TRBV4-1 to TRBJ1-1; 9 bases map to TRBD1. CDR1 and CDR2 from the germline V gene are MGHRA and YSYEKL. V trimming: 3 bases; J trimming: 2 bases; junction bases outside the gene matches: 7. This CDR3 has 16 residues. DNA for the CDR3: TGCGCCAGCAGCCAGCCGCGCACAGGGGGCAACACTGAAGCTTTCTTT. Translated, it gives CASSQPRTGGNTEAFF.

The CDR3 DNA sequence: TGTGCCAGTAACTCGGCAGGGGGTAACACTGAAGCTTTCTTT. It codes for CASNSAGGNTEAFF. This chain links TRBV19 with TRBJ1-1, with 7 bases matching TRBD1. V lost 7 bases and J lost 2; bases outside the gene matches: 7. This CDR3 has 14 residues. Per the germline V gene, CDR1 is LNHDA and CDR2 is SQIVND (reference sequence). Drawing the rest from reference TRBV19 and TRBJ1-1, the complete variable domain is DGGITQSPKYLFRKEGQNVTLSCEQNLNHDAMYWYRQDPGQGLRLIYYSQIVNDFQKGDIAEGYSVSREKKESFPLTVTSAQKNPTAFYLCASNSAGGNTEAFFGQGTRLTVV.

This clone appeared a single time. The chain uses TRBV19 and TRBJ1-1; TRBD1 agrees at 9 bases. Trimming took 4 bases from V and 1 from J; bases not matched to a gene: 4. Looked up from germline, CDR1 is LNHDA and CDR2 is SQIVND (reference sequence). CDR3 length: 15 residues. CDR3 nucleotide sequence: TGTGCCAGTAGTACTACAGGGGGCGCGAACACTGAAGCTTTCTTT. As protein: CASSTTGGANTEAFF.

This chain joins TRBV6-1 and TRBJ2-2, with 8 bases that match TRBD1. Germline V gives CDR1 MNHNS, CDR2 SASEGT. This CDR3 is 14 amino acids long. The V and J ends lost 10 bases and 5 bases, in that order; junction bases with no gene match: 9. The DNA for the CDR3 is TGTGCCACCCCCCGGACAGGGTTAACCGGGGAGCTGTTTTTT. It codes for CATPRTGLTGELFF.

The chain carries TRBV5-4 and TRBJ2-4; 9 bases align to TRBD2. The CDR3 contains 17 residues. Per the germline V gene, CDR1 is SGHNT and CDR2 is YYREEE (reference sequence). Germline trimming cut 4 bases from V and 2 bases from J; bases unmatched to any gene: 10. This chain's CDR3 is CASSISGRGSTKNIQYF. Written as DNA, the CDR3 is TGTGCCAGCAGCATTAGCGGGAGAGGGTCGACCAAAAACATTCAGTACTTC.

This chain links TRBV7-9 with TRBJ2-3; D may be TRBD1 (5 bases). The CDR3 contains 16 residues. V lost 5 bases and J lost 3, with 18 bases in between. Germline CDR1 SEHNR, CDR2 FQNEAQ (reference sequence). CDR3 protein: CASSPYRSLQTDTQYF. In DNA form, the CDR3 reads TGTGCCAGCAGCCCATACAGGTCCCTTCAGACAGATACGCAGTATTTT. Supplemented by reference TRBV7-9 and TRBJ2-3, the full variable domain reads DTGVSQNPRHKITKRGQNVTFRCDPISEHNRLYWYRQTLGQGPEFLTYFQNEAQLEKSRLLSDRFSAERPKGSFSTLEIQRTEQGDSAMYLCASSPYRSLQTDTQYFGPGTRLTVL.

This chain joins TRBV14 and TRBJ2-2, with 12 positions matching TRBD2. The CDR3 is 16 residues long. Trimming cost V 2 bases and J 7 bases; bases outside gene matches: 5. The germline gives CDR1 SGHDN, CDR2 FVKESK. The CDR3 nucleotides read TGTGCCAGCAGCCAATTGACTAGCGGGAGTTACGGGGAGCTGTTTTTT. This translates into CASSQLTSGSYGELFF.

The chain uses TRBV7-9 and TRBJ2-1; TRBD2 agrees at 11 bases. In germline, CDR1 is SEHNR, CDR2 FQNEAQ (reference sequence). The CDR3 runs to 15 residues. Unmatched junction bases numbered 8, after V lost 7 bases and J lost 6 bases. CDR3 residues: CASTPGTSGFNEQFF. The DNA of the CDR3 is TGTGCCAGCACCCCCGGGACTAGCGGTTTCAATGAGCAGTTCTTC.

V usage is TRBV10-2 and J usage is TRBJ2-2, with unresolved D. Germline lookup yields CDR1 WSHSY and CDR2 SAAADI. There are 11 residues in the CDR3. Trimming cost V 7 bases and J 6 bases, with 6 bases left between them. In DNA, the CDR3 is TGCGCCAGCAAGAGTGCCGGGGAGCTGTTTTTT. Protein sequence: CASKSAGELFF.

The J gene is TRBJ1-2, the V gene TRBV19; D possibly corresponds to TRBD1 (5 bases). Germline V gives CDR1 LNHDA, CDR2 SQIVND (reference sequence). The CDR3 runs to 15 residues. Trimming cost V 1 base and J 8 bases, with 17 bases left between them. Written as DNA, the CDR3 is TGTGCCAGTAGTATAGGGCGGACACCACCTATAGGCTACACCTTC. It specifies CASSIGRTPPIGYTF.

This sequence joins TRBV7-9 and TRBJ2-7; D uncertain. In germline, CDR1 is SEHNR, CDR2 FQNEAQ (reference sequence). The CDR3 is made up of 14 amino acids. The V gene lost 5 bases and the J gene lost 0 bases, with 11 bases spanning the gap. CDR3: CASSAARSSYEQYF. In DNA form, the CDR3 reads TGTGCCAGCAGCGCTGCAAGGAGCTCCTACGAGCAGTACTTC.

The chain combines TRBV19 with TRBJ1-1; no definite D call. This CDR3 has 15 residues. The ends were cut back, 6 bases at V and 4 bases at J, with 18 bases in the middle. Germline CDR1 is LNHDA and CDR2 is SQIVND (reference sequence). DNA for the CDR3: TGTGCCAGTAGAGAGGGTTCGGGTCGGTCCACTGAAGCTTTCTTT. Translated: CASREGSGRSTEAFF.

The chain has TRBV15 and TRBJ2-5; 7 bases line up with TRBD1. Germline V CDR1 and CDR2: LNHNV, YYDKDF (reference sequence). V was clipped by 6 bases and J by 2 bases; unmatched bases: 6. The CDR3 sequence is 14 residues long. The CDR3 DNA follows: TGTGCCACCAGGCCGGGACAGCAACAAGAGACCCAGTACTTC. Translation gives CATRPGQQQETQYF.

V and J are TRBV2 and TRBJ1-5; D gene uncertain. Germline CDR1 is SNHLY and CDR2 is FYNNEI. V shed 3 bases and J shed 6 bases, with 12 bases lying between them. The CDR3 is 14 residues long. CDR3 loop: CASSESHSVQPQHF. CDR3 bases: TGTGCCAGCAGTGAGTCCCATTCGGTTCAGCCCCAGCATTTT.

A word on this clone: At one end, the junction sequence differs from germline, possibly due to a read error. V usage is TRBV7-9 and J usage is TRBJ2-7; D is undetermined. Germline values: CDR1 SEHNR, CDR2 FQNEAQ (reference sequence). The CDR3 has 13 residues. CDR3 region: CSSSSRGAYEQYF. In DNA form, the CDR3 reads TGTTCCAGCAGCTCCCGAGGTGCCTACGAGCAGTACTTC.

The rearrangement uses TRBV4-1 and TRBJ2-1; the match to TRBD2 covers 13 bases. Germline trimming cut 1 base from V and 8 bases from J; bases unmatched to any gene: 14. The CDR3 spans 19 residues. The germline V gene encodes CDR1 MGHRA and CDR2 YSYEKL. CDR3 bases: TGCGCCAGCAGCCAAGTCCGGCTCGGACTAGCGGGAGTAAGGGATGAGCAGTTCTTC. Encoded protein: CASSQVRLGLAGVRDEQFF.

The J gene is TRBJ2-1, the V gene TRBV2; D possibly corresponds to TRBD2 (5 bases). Germline CDR1 reads SNHLY; CDR2 reads FYNNEI. The length of the CDR3 is 15 residues. Trimming shortened V by 5 bases and J by 5 bases, and 16 bases separated the two germline ends. The CDR3: CASSPDGLLDNEQFF. The CDR3 DNA sequence: TGTGCCAGCAGTCCTGACGGACTCCTTGACAATGAGCAGTTCTTC.

The chain joins TRBV10-3 to TRBJ2-5; perhaps TRBD2 as D (6 bases). Germline assignment: CDR1 ENHRY and CDR2 SYGVKD. This CDR3 spans 17 amino acids. The V end was cut by 2 bases, the J end by 1 base, with 17 bases between. CDR3 DNA sequence: TGTGCCATCAGTGAGCCGTCGCAGGAGGGCCCCCAAGAGACCCAGTACTTC. Encoded protein: CAISEPSQEGPQETQYF.

This clone was seen just once. V usage is TRBV19 and J usage is TRBJ2-1; no clear D. V shed 4 bases and J shed 3 bases, with 4 bases lying between them. The germline V gene has CDR1 LNHDA and CDR2 SQIVND (reference sequence). This CDR3 region has 12 residues. Written as DNA, the CDR3 is TGTGCCAGTAGTACCTTCTACAATGAGCAGTTCTTC. Protein product: CASSTFYNEQFF.